This T cell receptor (beta chain) was sequenced during a study of beta chain features in type 1 diabetes. Overall study findings and caveats: There was a moderate but significant shortening of TCRB CDR3s in all four CD4+ subsets of Type 1 diabetes patients. Naive, central memory and Treg TCRB repertoires appeared more alike in patients than in healthy donors.

The single heparinised draw taken from each donor contained around 100 mL of blood on average. Purity exceeding 98% was reached by all sorted populations. This clone was seen only a few times. What it recognizes is unknown. The V gene's germline CDR1 is DFQATT and CDR2 SNEGSKA (reference sequence). The CDR3 is made up of 11 amino acids. V gave up 4 bases and J gave up 10 bases, with 11 bases separating them. Of the isolated RNA, all was reverse transcribed, and so the sequenced material was expressed TCRB transcripts. The data were produced by immunoSEQ multiplex PCR, yet TCRdb's version contains in-frame clones alone and is incomplete. Of a few hundred thousand clones listed, approximately 14% are singletons.

Sequencing was carried out using naive CD4+ T cells from blood. This clonotype was obtained from a man younger than 40 with type 1 diabetes. The rearrangement joins TRBV20-1 to TRBJ2-1, with D possibly matching TRBD2 (5 bases). The CDR3 region is CSATERGEQFF. CDR3 sequence (DNA): TGCAGTGCTACTGAGCGAGGGGAGCAGTTCTTC.